The 23 T cell receptor beta chains in this list originate from one sample, sequenced in a study of blood T cell repertoires in COVID-19 (dated by TCRdb to between 2020 and 2021). The library was obtained by the immunoSEQ multiplex PCR assay. Sourced from immuneACCESS, this table was stored by TCRdb with only in-frame sequences that have V and J called. A share of the clones is absent; for the studies checked, an unresolved V gene accounts for under half, and the remainder has no known explanation. The sample table records around 250,000 clones; approximately 90% of these occur just once. The ten largest clones take up approximately 2.7% of the sample. Sequenced material: PBMCs or T cells enriched from blood (not recorded which). Receptor source: a man aged 40-50 years who had been exposed to COVID-19.

This clone has only one observation. The chain joins TRBV7-2 to TRBJ2-1; 7 bases map to TRBD1. Germline values: CDR1 SGHTA, CDR2 FQGNSA. V lost 5 bases to trimming and J lost 9 bases; unmatched junction nucleotides: 16. CDR3 length equals 16 residues. CDR3 loop: CASSSRDRVIRSEQFF. CDR3 DNA sequence: TGTGCCAGCAGCAGTAGAGACAGGGTCATCCGCAGTGAGCAGTTCTTC.

This chain links TRBV27 with TRBJ1-5; a weak D match, TRBD1 (5 bases). CDR1 and CDR2 from the germline V gene are MNHEY and SMNVEV (reference sequence). The CDR3 covers 14 residues. V was shortened by 6 bases and J by 5 bases, with 14 bases between the two germline ends. CDR3 region: CASSLAGGDQPQHF. CDR3 nucleotides: TGTGCCAGCAGCCTCGCCGGGGGGGATCAGCCCCAGCATTTT.

The CDR3 spells CASSLVGTGMVEQYF. The CDR3 coding sequence is TGCGCCAGCAGCTTGGTCGGGACAGGGATGGTCGAGCAGTACTTC. The chain links TRBV5-1 to TRBJ2-7; 9 bases match TRBD1. The germline V gene encodes CDR1 SGHRS and CDR2 YFSETQ. This CDR3 is built from 15 residues. Trimming took 0 bases from V and 6 from J; bases not matched to a gene: 7.

This chain's CDR3 is CASSLGLNLRNTEAFF. The CDR3 nucleotides read TGTGCCAGCAGCTTGGGACTTAACCTCCGGAACACTGAAGCTTTCTTT. The chain links TRBV5-5 to TRBJ1-1, with D unresolved. The germline CDR1 and CDR2 sequences are SGHKS and YYEKEE (reference sequence). This CDR3 spans 16 amino acids. The V end was cut by 0 bases, the J end by 1 base, with 13 bases between.

This clone appeared a few times. The chain links TRBV4-2 to TRBJ2-7; a weak D match, TRBD2 (6 bases). Trimming took off 4 bases at V and 0 bases at J, with 10 bases between the two ends. The germline V gene encodes CDR1 LGHNA and CDR2 YNFKEQ. The CDR3 totals 14 residues. CDR3 protein: CASSRGDFSYEQYF. The DNA for the CDR3 is TGTGCCAGCAGCCGGGGGGACTTCTCCTACGAGCAGTACTTC.

V gene TRBV10-2 combines with J gene TRBJ2-7, with 7 nucleotides matching TRBD1. Germline loops: CDR1 WSHSY, CDR2 SAAADI. The length of the CDR3 is 13 residues. The V gene end was trimmed by 7 bases and the J gene end by 4 bases; junction bases not matched to a gene: 7. DNA of the CDR3: TGCGCCAGCACCCCGGGACAGCTTTACGAGCAGTACTTC. This sequence encodes CASTPGQLYEQYF.

This clone was detected only a few times. The rearrangement uses TRBV4-1 and TRBJ1-1, with TRBD1 as a possible D gene (5 bases). The CDR3 extends over 16 amino acids. The V gene's germline CDR1 is MGHRA and CDR2 YSYEKL. V was clipped by 0 bases and J by 0 bases, with 11 bases between them. DNA of the CDR3: TGCGCCAGCAGCCAAGAAGGGGCAGCTATGAACACTGAAGCTTTCTTT. Translation gives CASSQEGAAMNTEAFF.

This clone was counted a single time. The chain recombines TRBV6-5 with TRBJ2-7; perhaps TRBD1 as D (6 bases). The V and J ends lost 5 bases and 1 base respectively, with 15 bases between them. In germline, CDR1 is MNHEY, CDR2 SVGAGI. The CDR3 spans 15 residues. Written as DNA, the CDR3 is TGTGCCAGCAGTCGGGCAGGACAGATATCCTACGAGCAGTACTTC. Protein sequence: CASSRAGQISYEQYF.

V is TRBV24-1 and J is TRBJ1-1, with 10 bases matching TRBD1. Per germline, CDR1 KGHDR and CDR2 SFDVKD. The CDR3 totals 16 residues. Trimming took 4 bases from V and 0 from J; bases not matched to a gene: 4. The CDR3 region has the DNA TGTGCCACCAGTGAGGGGACAGGGGCCCTGAACACTGAAGCTTTCTTT. This translates into CATSEGTGALNTEAFF.

This chain links TRBV9 with TRBJ2-7; 12 nucleotides match TRBD1. Germline CDR1 is SGDLS and CDR2 is YYNGEE. This CDR3 is built from 14 residues. J was trimmed by 7 bases and V by 3 bases; bases with no gene match: 5. The chain's CDR3 is CASSAGQGAKEQYF. Written as DNA, the CDR3 is TGTGCCAGCAGCGCGGGACAGGGGGCGAAAGAGCAGTACTTC.

The chain has TRBV28 and TRBJ2-7, with 7 bases matching TRBD1. With V trimmed by 4 bases and J by 4 bases, 7 bases remained unmatched. This CDR3 is built from 14 residues. Germline V CDR1 and CDR2: MDHEN, SYDVKM. CDR3 DNA: TGTGCCAGCAGTTCGGACAGGTACCTATACGAGCAGTACTTC. Its translation: CASSSDRYLYEQYF.

The rearrangement joins TRBV5-5 to TRBJ2-3; 7 bases fit TRBD2. This CDR3 comprises 17 residues. Germline V lookup: CDR1 SGHKS, CDR2 YYEKEE (reference sequence). The V gene end was trimmed by 4 bases and the J gene end by 6 bases; junction bases not matched to a gene: 17. This CDR3 is CASSQAGPRREGDTQYF. CDR3 DNA sequence: TGTGCCAGCAGCCAGGCGGGACCTCGTAGGGAGGGCGATACGCAGTATTTT.

The genes are TRBV2 and TRBJ1-5; D remains ambiguous. The CDR3 is 17 residues long. Deletions cut 6 bases from V and 0 bases from J, with 18 bases between. Germline values: CDR1 SNHLY, CDR2 FYNNEI. In nucleotides, the CDR3 is TGTGCCAGCAGCCTCGAGGAGAGAGGGTATAGCAATCAGCCCCAGCATTTT. Translating gives CASSLEERGYSNQPQHF. The full variable domain, with the rest looked up from reference TRBV2 and TRBJ1-5, is EPEVTQTPSHQVTQMGQEVILRCVPISNHLYFYWYRQILGQKVEFLVSFYNNEISEKSEIFDDQFSVERPDGSNFTLKIRSTKLEDSAMYFCASSLEERGYSNQPQHFGDGTRLSIL.

This chain uses TRBV12-3 or TRBV12-4 with TRBJ1-5; D is possibly TRBD1 (5 bases). Trimming stripped 6 bases from V and 2 bases from J, with 8 bases between. This CDR3 region has 13 residues. The chain's CDR3 is CASSPGGNQPQHF. The CDR3 nucleotides read TGTGCCAGCAGCCCGGGGGGCAATCAGCCCCAGCATTTT.

The genes are TRBV27 and TRBJ2-7, with a tentative D call TRBD1 (5 bases). The CDR3 has 14 residues. CDR1 is MNHEY, CDR2 SMNVEV, per germline (reference sequence). Trimming removed 0 bases from V and 3 bases from J, with 9 bases in between. CDR3 DNA: TGTGCCAGCAGTTTATCACAGGAGTACTACGAGCAGTACTTC. Residues: CASSLSQEYYEQYF.

The chain has TRBV3-1 (or the pseudogene TRBV3-2) and TRBJ2-7; the D gene is possibly TRBD2 (5 bases). The ends were cut back, 1 base at V and 0 bases at J, with 10 bases in the middle. Germline lookup yields CDR1 LGHDT and CDR2 YNNKEL (reference sequence). The CDR3 has 15 amino acids. CDR3 in amino acids: CASSQGLTSSYEQYF. CDR3 nucleotides: TGTGCCAGCAGCCAAGGCCTTACTAGCTCCTACGAGCAGTACTTC.

The chain links TRBV3-1 (or the pseudogene TRBV3-2) to TRBJ1-5; 9 nucleotides agree with TRBD1. The CDR3 runs to 16 residues. CDR1 and CDR2 (germline): LGHDT, YNNKEL (reference sequence). V lost 4 bases and J lost 2; bases outside the gene matches: 6. In DNA, the CDR3 is TGTGCCAGCAGCCGCGGGGGACAGGGAGGCAATCAGCCCCAGCATTTT. Protein: CASSRGGQGGNQPQHF.

The chain couples TRBV5-1 to TRBJ2-7, with D possibly TRBD2 on 6 matching bases. The germline CDR1 and CDR2 sequences are SGHRS and YFSETQ. V lost 4 bases and J 2 bases, leaving 13 bases between the germline ends. The CDR3 extends over 14 amino acids. CDR3 sequence: CASSVASGAYEQYF. The CDR3 DNA follows: TGCGCCAGCAGCGTGGCTTCGGGGGCCTACGAGCAGTACTTC.

The J gene is TRBJ1-1, the V gene TRBV2; 9 bases agree with TRBD1. CDR1 is SNHLY, CDR2 FYNNEI, per germline. Trimming cost V 5 bases and J 5 bases; bases outside gene matches: 3. This CDR3 has 13 amino acids. Here the CDR3 reads CASSPGTGTEAFF. As DNA, the CDR3 is TGTGCCAGCAGTCCCGGGACAGGGACTGAAGCTTTCTTT.

This clone was detected a few times. This chain uses TRBV12-3 or TRBV12-4 with TRBJ1-1; no clear D gene. V lost 4 bases, J lost 11 bases, and 14 bases lay in between. This CDR3 contains 12 residues. CDR3 bases: TGTGCCAGCAGTTCGGGCATATTAGCGGCTTTCTTT. As protein: CASSSGILAAFF.

This clone was seen only a few times. The rearrangement uses TRBV7-8 and TRBJ2-3, with TRBD2 identical over 9 bases. Germline CDR1 is SGHVS and CDR2 is FQNEAQ. Losses at the gene ends were 3 bases for V and 3 bases for J; bases not matched to a gene: 4. The CDR3 has 15 amino acids. The CDR3 sequence is CASSFSGRRTDTQYF. In nucleotides, the CDR3 is TGTGCCAGCAGCTTTAGCGGGAGAAGAACAGATACGCAGTATTTT.

V and J are TRBV2 and TRBJ1-5, with D perhaps TRBD1 (6 bases). The CDR3 loop spans 14 amino acids. The V gene lost 4 bases and the J gene lost 5 bases, with 12 bases spanning the gap. Germline values: CDR1 SNHLY, CDR2 FYNNEI. This chain's CDR3 is CASSGRTDYQPQHF. The CDR3 region has the DNA TGTGCCAGCAGTGGCAGGACAGATTATCAGCCCCAGCATTTT. Complete variable domain (other parts from reference TRBV2 and TRBJ1-5): EPEVTQTPSHQVTQMGQEVILRCVPISNHLYFYWYRQILGQKVEFLVSFYNNEISEKSEIFDDQFSVERPDGSNFTLKIRSTKLEDSAMYFCASSGRTDYQPQHFGDGTRLSIL.

The rearrangement links TRBV30 to TRBJ2-1; D may be TRBD2 (5 bases). V was trimmed by 1 base and J by 3 bases, leaving 13 bases between them. Germline V gives CDR1 GTSNPN, CDR2 SVGIG (reference sequence). This CDR3 is built from 15 residues. The chain's CDR3 is CAWSGAGPHYNEQFF. The DNA of the CDR3 is TGTGCCTGGAGTGGCGCGGGTCCTCACTACAATGAGCAGTTCTTC.